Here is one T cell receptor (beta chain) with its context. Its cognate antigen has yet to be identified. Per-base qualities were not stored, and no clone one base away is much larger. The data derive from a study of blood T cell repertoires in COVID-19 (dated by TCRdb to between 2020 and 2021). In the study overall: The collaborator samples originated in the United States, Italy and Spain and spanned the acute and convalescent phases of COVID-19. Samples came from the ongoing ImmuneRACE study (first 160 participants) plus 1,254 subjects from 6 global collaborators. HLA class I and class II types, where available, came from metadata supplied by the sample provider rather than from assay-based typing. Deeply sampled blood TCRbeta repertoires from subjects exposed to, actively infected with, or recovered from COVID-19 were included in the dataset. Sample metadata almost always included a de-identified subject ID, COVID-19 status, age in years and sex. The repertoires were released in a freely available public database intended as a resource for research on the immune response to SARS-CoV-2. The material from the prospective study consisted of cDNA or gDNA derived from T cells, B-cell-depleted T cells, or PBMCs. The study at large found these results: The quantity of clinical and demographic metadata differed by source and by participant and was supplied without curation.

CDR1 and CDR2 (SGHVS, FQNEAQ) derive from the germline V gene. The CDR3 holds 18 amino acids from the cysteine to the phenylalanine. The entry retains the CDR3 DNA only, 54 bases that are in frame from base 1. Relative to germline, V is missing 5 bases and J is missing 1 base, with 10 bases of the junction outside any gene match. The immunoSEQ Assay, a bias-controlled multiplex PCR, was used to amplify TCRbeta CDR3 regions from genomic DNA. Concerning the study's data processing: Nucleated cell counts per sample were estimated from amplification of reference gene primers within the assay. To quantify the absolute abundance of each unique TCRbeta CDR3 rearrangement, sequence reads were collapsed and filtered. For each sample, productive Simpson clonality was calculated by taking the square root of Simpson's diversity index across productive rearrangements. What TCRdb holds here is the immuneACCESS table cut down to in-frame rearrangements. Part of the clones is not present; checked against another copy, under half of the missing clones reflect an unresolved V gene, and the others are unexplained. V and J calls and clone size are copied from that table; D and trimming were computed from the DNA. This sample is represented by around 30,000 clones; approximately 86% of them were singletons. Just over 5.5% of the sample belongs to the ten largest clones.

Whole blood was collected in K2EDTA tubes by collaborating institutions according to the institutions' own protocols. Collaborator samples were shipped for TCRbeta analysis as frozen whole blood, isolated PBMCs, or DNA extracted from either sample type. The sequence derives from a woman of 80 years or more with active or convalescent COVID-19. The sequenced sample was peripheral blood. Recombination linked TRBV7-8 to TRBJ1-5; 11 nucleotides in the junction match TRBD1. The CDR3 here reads CASSPRTGGGISNQPQHF. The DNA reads TGTGCCAGCAGCCCCCGGACAGGGGGCGGGATAAGCAATCAGCCCCAGCATTTT.